This T cell receptor beta chain originates from a study of blood T cell repertoires in COVID-19. Background on the study: From T cells, B-cell-depleted T cells, or PBMCs came the material, which was cDNA or gDNA.

The CDR3 is made up of 12 amino acids. V was cut by 8 bases and J by 10 bases, with 17 bases left in between. CDR1 is LNHDA, CDR2 SQIVND, per germline (reference sequence). Adults between roughly 18 and 89 years of age took part from fewer than 30 US areas. The study assigned cohorts using participant-reported clinical history. Among Cohort 3 donors, those recovered had two negative PCRs, clearance, or symptom resolution. TCRdb's copy holds only in-frame clones and misses some; the assay was immunoSEQ multiplex PCR. The sample records 250,000 to 350,000 clones, roughly 88% being singletons. V gene TRBV19 combines with J gene TRBJ1-2; no definite D call. The receptor was derived from a woman in her 30s who had recovered from COVID-19. Sequencing input: PBMCs or T cells enriched from blood (not recorded which). CDR3 in amino acids: CASAQRGIDYTF. CDR3 nucleotide sequence: TGTGCCAGTGCGCAGAGAGGGATCGACTACACCTTC.